The rows below give T cell receptor beta chains drawn from one sample of a study of cytomegalovirus exposure and HLA in healthy donors. TCRdb's copy holds only in-frame clones and misses some; the assay was immunoSEQ multiplex PCR. The table lists about 130,000 clones, 70% to 85% of them singletons. Material for sequencing was PBMCs. The source of these receptors is a woman aged 60-75 years in good health and CMV-seropositive. Each CDR3 is given with its conserved first and last residue. Fields, in order: D gene, V gene, clone size, J gene, CDR3 protein, CDR3 DNA. D genes are given only for firm matches. Expanded clones are given a class, and other clones once, few, many or no size at all.

d_gene: -; v_gene: TRBV7-8; abundance: few; j_gene: TRBJ1-1; CDR3aa: CASSRYRASIGTEAFF; CDR3nt: TGTGCCAGCAGCCGCTACAGGGCATCAATCGGCACTGAAGCTTTCTTT
d_gene: TRBD1; v_gene: TRBV11-2; abundance: -; j_gene: TRBJ2-3; CDR3aa: CASNPGTGSDTQYF; CDR3nt: TGTGCCAGCAACCCCGGGACAGGCTCCGATACGCAGTATTTT
d_gene: -; v_gene: TRBV5-6; abundance: few; j_gene: TRBJ2-5; CDR3aa: CASSFEWRGMQETQYF; CDR3nt: TGTGCCAGCAGCTTTGAATGGAGAGGCATGCAAGAGACCCAGTACTTC
d_gene: -; v_gene: TRBV14; abundance: -; j_gene: TRBJ1-2; CDR3aa: CASSPLGGPGGYTF; CDR3nt: TGTGCCAGCAGCCCTCTTGGGGGCCCCGGGGGCTACACCTTC
d_gene: TRBD1; v_gene: TRBV18; abundance: -; j_gene: TRBJ2-7; CDR3aa: CASSPPAGGMNEQYF; CDR3nt: TGTGCCAGCTCACCACCGGCAGGGGGCATGAACGAGCAGTACTTC
d_gene: -; v_gene: TRBV7-9; abundance: -; j_gene: TRBJ1-5; CDR3aa: CASSFAGFGNQPQHF; CDR3nt: TGTGCCAGCAGCTTCGCAGGGTTTGGGAATCAGCCCCAGCATTTT
d_gene: TRBD1; v_gene: TRBV5-1; abundance: -; j_gene: TRBJ2-2; CDR3aa: CASSLNRGNTGELFF; CDR3nt: TGCGCCAGCAGCTTGAACAGGGGAAACACCGGGGAGCTGTTTTTT
d_gene: -; v_gene: TRBV6-6; abundance: few; j_gene: TRBJ1-1; CDR3aa: CASSYTTTGNTEAFF; CDR3nt: TGTGCCAGCAGTTACACAACTACAGGGAACACTGAAGCTTTCTTT
d_gene: -; v_gene: TRBV19; abundance: -; j_gene: TRBJ1-2; CDR3aa: CASSMGLRRDTF; CDR3nt: TGTGCCAGTAGTATGGGACTCCGGAGGGACACCTTC
d_gene: TRBD1; v_gene: TRBV13; abundance: -; j_gene: TRBJ1-1; CDR3aa: CASSLAVQGGEAFF; CDR3nt: TGTGCCAGCAGCTTAGCGGTACAGGGGGGTGAAGCTTTCTTT
d_gene: TRBD1; v_gene: TRBV29-1; abundance: -; j_gene: TRBJ1-2; CDR3aa: CSVGQGNGYTF; CDR3nt: TGCAGCGTTGGACAGGGGAATGGCTACACCTTC
d_gene: -; v_gene: TRBV14; abundance: once; j_gene: TRBJ2-3; CDR3aa: CASSQVSGYTQYF; CDR3nt: TGTGCCAGCAGCCAAGTTTCTGGCTATACGCAGTATTTT
d_gene: -; v_gene: TRBV7-9; abundance: -; j_gene: TRBJ1-5; CDR3aa: CASSLGEANQPQHF; CDR3nt: TGTGCCAGCAGTCTTGGGGAGGCCAATCAGCCCCAGCATTTT
d_gene: TRBD1; v_gene: TRBV7-2; abundance: -; j_gene: TRBJ2-7; CDR3aa: CASSRGTGRSYEQYF; CDR3nt: TGTGCCAGCAGCCGGGGGACAGGTCGCTCCTACGAGCAGTACTTC
d_gene: -; v_gene: TRBV7-8; abundance: once; j_gene: TRBJ2-2; CDR3aa: CASSYDGRSGELFF; CDR3nt: TGTGCCAGCAGCTACGATGGAAGGAGCGGGGAGCTGTTTTTT
d_gene: TRBD1; v_gene: TRBV7-2; abundance: -; j_gene: TRBJ2-7; CDR3aa: CASSLYGQGGSYEQYF; CDR3nt: TGTGCCAGCAGCTTATATGGACAGGGGGGATCCTACGAGCAGTACTTC
d_gene: TRBD2; v_gene: TRBV5-1; abundance: -; j_gene: TRBJ2-2; CDR3aa: CASSLPGTSWAGELFF; CDR3nt: TGCGCCAGCAGCTTGCCCGGGACTAGCTGGGCGGGGGAGCTGTTTTTT
d_gene: -; v_gene: TRBV2; abundance: -; j_gene: TRBJ2-7; CDR3aa: CASMEGTYEQYF; CDR3nt: TGTGCCAGCATGGAGGGAACCTACGAGCAGTACTTC
d_gene: TRBD1; v_gene: TRBV11-2; abundance: -; j_gene: TRBJ1-5; CDR3aa: CASSPGRTGSNQPQHF; CDR3nt: TGTGCCAGCAGCCCCGGGCGGACAGGAAGCAATCAGCCCCAGCATTTT
d_gene: TRBD1; v_gene: TRBV4-1; abundance: few; j_gene: TRBJ1-1; CDR3aa: CASSQRGDRGRTEAFF; CDR3nt: TGCGCCAGCAGCCAAAGGGGGGACAGGGGGCGGACTGAAGCTTTCTTT
d_gene: TRBD2; v_gene: TRBV19; abundance: -; j_gene: TRBJ2-7; CDR3aa: CASSTPAGTRSYEQYF; CDR3nt: TGTGCCAGTAGCACCCCGGCGGGGACTAGAAGCTACGAGCAGTACTTC
d_gene: TRBD1; v_gene: TRBV6-5; abundance: once; j_gene: TRBJ1-1; CDR3aa: CASSYSNRGVTEAFF; CDR3nt: TGTGCCAGCAGTTACTCGAACAGGGGGGTCACTGAAGCTTTCTTT
d_gene: -; v_gene: TRBV27; abundance: -; j_gene: TRBJ1-6; CDR3aa: CAAKKLGAGDSPLHF; CDR3nt: TGTGCAGCAAAGAAGCTGGGGGCAGGGGATTCACCCCTCCACTTT
d_gene: TRBD1; v_gene: TRBV9; abundance: -; j_gene: TRBJ1-3; CDR3aa: CASSVAGGGNTIYF; CDR3nt: TGTGCCAGCAGCGTTGCAGGGGGTGGAAACACCATATATTTT
d_gene: -; v_gene: TRBV7-9; abundance: -; j_gene: TRBJ1-1; CDR3aa: CASSSVGRGVMNTEAFF; CDR3nt: TGTGCCAGCAGCTCCGTCGGGAGAGGCGTAATGAACACTGAAGCTTTCTTT
d_gene: -; v_gene: TRBV6-5; abundance: once; j_gene: TRBJ1-1; CDR3aa: CASSYRQAPNTEAFF; CDR3nt: TGTGCCAGCAGTTACCGACAGGCCCCGAACACTGAAGCTTTCTTT
d_gene: -; v_gene: TRBV29-1; abundance: -; j_gene: TRBJ1-6; CDR3aa: CSVGDLRDSPLHF; CDR3nt: TGCAGCGTGGGGGACTTGCGGGATTCACCCCTCCACTTT
d_gene: -; v_gene: TRBV10-3; abundance: -; j_gene: TRBJ1-2; CDR3aa: CAISDTENYGYTF; CDR3nt: TGTGCCATCAGTGACACTGAGAACTATGGCTACACCTTC
d_gene: TRBD2; v_gene: TRBV4-2; abundance: -; j_gene: TRBJ2-1; CDR3aa: CASSQTSGEQFF; CDR3nt: TGTGCCAGCAGCCAGACTAGCGGTGAGCAGTTCTTC
d_gene: -; v_gene: TRBV5-1; abundance: -; j_gene: TRBJ1-4; CDR3aa: CASSFQGLGTNEKLFF; CDR3nt: TGCGCCAGCAGCTTCCAGGGTTTGGGAACTAATGAAAAACTGTTTTTT
d_gene: TRBD1; v_gene: TRBV5-1; abundance: -; j_gene: TRBJ1-5; CDR3aa: CASSPTGGGQPQHF; CDR3nt: TGCGCCAGCAGTCCCACAGGGGGCGGTCAGCCCCAGCATTTT
d_gene: TRBD2; v_gene: TRBV27; abundance: -; j_gene: TRBJ2-3; CDR3aa: CASSFLGGSSTDTQYF; CDR3nt: TGTGCCAGCAGTTTTCTCGGGGGGTCTTCAACAGATACGCAGTATTTT
d_gene: -; v_gene: TRBV27; abundance: -; j_gene: TRBJ2-7; CDR3aa: CASSLLDSKPYEQYF; CDR3nt: TGTGCCAGCAGTTTACTTGACAGCAAACCCTACGAGCAGTACTTC
d_gene: TRBD1; v_gene: TRBV5-4; abundance: -; j_gene: TRBJ2-7; CDR3aa: CASSPWTGALEEQYF; CDR3nt: TGTGCCAGCAGCCCCTGGACAGGGGCCTTGGAGGAGCAGTACTTC
d_gene: TRBD1; v_gene: TRBV18; abundance: once; j_gene: TRBJ2-1; CDR3aa: CASSPTGDSYNEQFF; CDR3nt: TGTGCCAGCTCACCGACAGGGGACTCCTACAATGAGCAGTTCTTC
d_gene: TRBD1; v_gene: TRBV10-1; abundance: -; j_gene: TRBJ2-7; CDR3aa: CASSERTGGYVYEQYF; CDR3nt: TGCGCCAGCAGTGAGCGGACAGGGGGATACGTCTACGAGCAGTACTTC
d_gene: TRBD1; v_gene: TRBV19; abundance: -; j_gene: TRBJ1-2; CDR3aa: CASTTTGGTLNYGYTF; CDR3nt: TGTGCCAGTACCACGACAGGGGGCACTTTGAACTATGGCTACACCTTC
d_gene: -; v_gene: TRBV13; abundance: few; j_gene: TRBJ1-1; CDR3aa: CASSVSGTEAFF; CDR3nt: TGTGCCAGCAGCGTAAGCGGGACTGAAGCTTTCTTT
d_gene: -; v_gene: TRBV11-3; abundance: few; j_gene: TRBJ2-1; CDR3aa: CASSLGQYNEQFF; CDR3nt: TGTGCCAGCAGCTTAGGACAGTACAATGAGCAGTTCTTC
d_gene: TRBD1; v_gene: TRBV5-6; abundance: -; j_gene: TRBJ2-7; CDR3aa: CASSGTGVYEQYF; CDR3nt: TGTGCCAGCAGTGGGACAGGGGTGTACGAGCAGTACTTC
d_gene: TRBD1; v_gene: TRBV2; abundance: -; j_gene: TRBJ1-1; CDR3aa: CASTQGATNTEAFF; CDR3nt: TGTGCCAGCACCCAGGGGGCCACTAACACTGAAGCTTTCTTT
d_gene: -; v_gene: TRBV4-1; abundance: -; j_gene: TRBJ1-1; CDR3aa: CASSQGGQSTEAFF; CDR3nt: TGCGCCAGCAGCCAAGGGGGACAATCCACTGAAGCTTTCTTT
d_gene: TRBD1; v_gene: TRBV6-5; abundance: -; j_gene: TRBJ2-5; CDR3aa: CASSWTGGYQETQYF; CDR3nt: TGTGCCAGCAGTTGGACAGGGGGTTACCAAGAGACCCAGTACTTC